What follows are 20 T cell receptor beta chains derived from one specimen sequenced in a study of CD8 T cells in Susac syndrome. Random-hexamer reverse transcription was applied to 0.5 to 1 ug RNA. TCRdb reanalysed the immunoSEQ multiplex PCR reads using MiXCR and keeps one entry per CDR3 protein. Of 20,000 or so distinct CDR3 sequences detected, about 95% appear once; the ten largest clones hold 0.2% to 0.3%. What was sequenced was CD8+ T cells from PBMCs. These receptors were obtained from a human donor in good health.

The V gene is TRBV5-4, the J gene TRBJ2-7, with TRBD2 identical over 8 bases. The CDR3 has 14 residues. Germline lookup yields CDR1 SGHNT and CDR2 YYREEE (reference sequence). Germline trimming cut 3 bases from V and 5 bases from J; bases unmatched to any gene: 7. CDR3 amino acids: CASSSSGSFDEQYF. The CDR3, as DNA: TGTGCCAGCAGCTCGAGCGGGAGTTTCGACGAGCAGTACTTC.

About this clonotype itself: Relative to the germline gene, one junction end is altered; a read error may explain this. The J gene is TRBJ2-3, the V gene TRBV28; 8 positions agree with TRBD2. Germline CDR1 reads MDHEN; CDR2 reads SYDVKM. This CDR3 comprises 17 residues. The CDR3 spells CASSLGRLAINTDTRYF. In DNA form, the CDR3 reads TGTGCCAGCAGTTTAGGAAGACTAGCGATCAACACAGATACGCGGTATTTT.

The rearrangement uses TRBV30 and TRBJ2-1; 8 bases map to TRBD2. Trimming removed 7 bases from V and 3 bases from J; junction bases left unmatched: 8. CDR1 is GTSNPN, CDR2 SVGIG, per germline (reference sequence). The CDR3 length is 14 residues. DNA for the CDR3: TGTGCCTCCCGGAAAGCGGGAGACTACAATGAGCAGTTCTTC. Its translation: CASRKAGDYNEQFF. Full variable domain (remainder filled in from reference TRBV30 and TRBJ2-1): SQTIHQWPATLVQPVGSPLSLECTVEGTSNPNLYWYRQAAGRGLQLLFYSVGIGQISSEVPQNLSASRPQDRQFILSSKKLLLSDSGFYLCASRKAGDYNEQFFGPGTRLTVL.

This clonotype was observed a single time. This CDR3 is CASSPTSGGIIWNEQFF. In nucleotides, the CDR3 is TGTGCCAGCAGCCCGACTAGCGGGGGAATTATTTGGAATGAGCAGTTCTTC. This chain joins TRBV4-2 and TRBJ2-1; 12 bases line up with TRBD2. V trimming: 4 bases; J trimming: 7 bases; junction bases outside the gene matches: 11. The CDR3 covers 17 residues. Germline lookup yields CDR1 LGHNA and CDR2 YNFKEQ.

CDR3 region: CASSVPGSANEKLFF. The CDR3 coding sequence is TGTGCCAGCAGTGTCCCGGGTTCGGCTAATGAAAAACTGTTTTTT. The chain uses TRBV2 and TRBJ1-4, with D hard to call. CDR3 length equals 15 residues. Between the trimmed V and J ends, which lost 4 bases and 3 bases, there was a span of 12 bases. Germline V CDR1 and CDR2: SNHLY, FYNNEI.

The chain links TRBV5-1 to TRBJ1-2; D is ambiguous. Deletions cut 0 bases from V and 7 bases from J, with 13 bases between. Looked up from germline, CDR1 is SGHRS and CDR2 is YFSETQ. This CDR3 has 14 amino acids. The chain's CDR3 is CASSLEFTTGGYTF. CDR3 in DNA: TGCGCCAGCAGCTTGGAATTTACGACGGGTGGCTACACCTTC.

The CDR3 DNA is TGTGCCAGCAGCACTACCTTCGGGACTAGGCCCTACGAGCAGTACGTC. It yields the protein CASSTTFGTRPYEQYV. V usage is TRBV21-1 and J usage is TRBJ2-7; TRBD2, the table's D call, lacks a check against the DNA. TRBV21-1 is a pseudogene. This CDR3 has 16 residues.

The rearrangement links TRBV27 to TRBJ2-1, with 8 bases aligning to TRBD2. The CDR3 consists of 13 residues. V dropped 8 bases and J dropped 8; count of bases not matched to a gene: 8. Per germline, CDR1 MNHEY and CDR2 SMNVEV (reference sequence). The CDR3 loop reads CASGRGGSYEQFF. The DNA of the CDR3 is TGTGCCAGCGGCCGGGGGGGAAGCTATGAGCAGTTCTTC.

This chain connects TRBV13 to TRBJ2-6; maybe TRBD2 (6 bases). Germline assignment: CDR1 PRHDT and CDR2 FYEKMQ (reference sequence). The CDR3 sequence is 17 residues long. Deletions cut 3 bases from V and 0 bases from J, with 12 bases between. This CDR3 reads CASSFGGAPSGANVLTF. DNA for the CDR3: TGTGCCAGCAGCTTTGGAGGGGCCCCCTCTGGGGCCAACGTCCTGACTTTC.

J is TRBJ2-5 and V is TRBV28; TRBD1 aligns across 7 bases. After removal of 8 bases from V and 4 bases from J, the junction contained 7 bases not matched to a gene. Germline V gives CDR1 MDHEN, CDR2 SYDVKM. This CDR3 comprises 13 residues. CDR3 loop: CASSAGGGETQYF. The CDR3 DNA sequence: TGTGCCAGCTCCGCAGGGGGTGGAGAGACCCAGTACTTC.

The chain combines TRBV15 with TRBJ2-5; 9 bases map to TRBD2. This CDR3 is 16 amino acids long. From germline, CDR1 is LNHNV and CDR2 YYDKDF (reference sequence). V lost 2 bases, J lost 2 bases, and 6 bases stayed unmatched. This CDR3 reads CATSRYGTSPQETQYF. CDR3 DNA sequence: TGTGCCACCAGCAGATACGGGACTAGCCCTCAAGAGACCCAGTACTTC.

The chain is built from TRBV29-1 and TRBJ2-2; D call uncertain. This CDR3 is built from 14 residues. V was cut by 3 bases and J by 5 bases, with 13 bases left in between. The V gene's germline CDR1 is SQVTM and CDR2 ANQGSEA. The chain's CDR3 is CSVEEQIKTGELFF. The DNA of the CDR3 is TGCAGCGTTGAGGAACAGATTAAAACCGGGGAGCTGTTTTTT.

The chain joins TRBV27 to TRBJ2-1; no firm D call. The CDR3 length is 12 residues. The V end lost 3 bases, the J end lost 10 bases, and 10 bases lay between the germline ends. Germline V gene sequence: CDR1 MNHEY, CDR2 SMNVEV (reference sequence). CDR3 DNA sequence: TGTGCCAGCAGTTTTAACGGGCTAGAGCAGTTCTTC. It translates to CASSFNGLEQFF.

The chain recombines TRBV29-1 with TRBJ1-1; 7 bases are shared with TRBD1. Germline trimming cut 6 bases from V and 4 bases from J; bases unmatched to any gene: 5. Germline-derived CDR1 and CDR2 are SQVTM and ANQGSEA. This CDR3 is 12 amino acids long. The CDR3 sequence is CSVQTGTTEAFF. In DNA, the CDR3 is TGCAGCGTCCAGACAGGGACCACTGAAGCTTTCTTT.

The chain joins TRBV6-6 to TRBJ2-7, with 11 bases matching TRBD2. J was trimmed by 7 bases and V by 0 bases; bases with no gene match: 5. Germline V gene lookup returns CDR1 MNHNY and CDR2 SVGAGI (reference sequence). The CDR3 totals 15 residues. Written as DNA, the CDR3 is TGTGCCAGCAGTTACTCGACTAGCGGGACAGGAGAGCAGTACTTC. It codes for CASSYSTSGTGEQYF.

The V gene is TRBV27, the J gene TRBJ2-6; TRBD2 might be the D (6 bases). V was clipped by 5 bases and J by 1 base, with 6 bases between them. This CDR3 has 14 amino acids. Per germline, CDR1 MNHEY and CDR2 SMNVEV (reference sequence). Written as DNA, the CDR3 is TGTGCCAGCAGTGGGAGGTCTGGGGCCAACGTCCTGACTTTC. The encoded protein is CASSGRSGANVLTF.

The rearrangement joins TRBV24-1 to TRBJ2-1; TRBD2 aligns across 13 bases. This CDR3 has 15 residues. Looked up from germline, CDR1 is KGHDR and CDR2 is SFDVKD. The junction had 4 bases not matched to a gene; V was cut back by 4 bases and J by 8 bases. CDR3 bases: TGTGCCACCAGTGACAGGACTAGCGGGAGCGATGAGCAGTTCTTC. Amino acid sequence: CATSDRTSGSDEQFF.

In this sample, this clonotype turned up once. The chain joins TRBV7-9 to TRBJ2-7, with TRBD2 as a possible D gene (6 bases). CDR1 is SEHNR and CDR2 is FQNEAQ in the germline V gene (reference sequence). The CDR3 runs 15 residues. Trimming pared 0 bases from V and 5 bases from J, leaving 14 bases between. This CDR3 is CASSLAGGPINEQYF. The CDR3 DNA follows: TGTGCCAGCAGCTTAGCGGGAGGCCCTATCAACGAGCAGTACTTC.

This sequence joins TRBV12-3 or TRBV12-4 and TRBJ1-5; no clear D. Trimming took 6 bases from V and 0 from J, leaving 12 bases between them. The CDR3 runs to 15 residues. The CDR3 DNA sequence: TGTGCCAGCAGGTCGGCCCAAAATAGCAATCAGCCCCAGCATTTT. Translation gives CASRSAQNSNQPQHF.

The chain recombines TRBV27 with TRBJ2-1; 7 positions agree with TRBD2. CDR1 is MNHEY and CDR2 is SMNVEV in the germline V gene (reference sequence). The junction had 15 bases not matched to a gene; V was cut back by 3 bases and J by 7 bases. The CDR3 spans 17 residues. The CDR3 region has the DNA TGTGCCAGCAGTTTCTTCGATTCAGGGAGGGCCGGGAATGAGCAGTTCTTC. It encodes CASSFFDSGRAGNEQFF.